This TCR beta chain was identified in a study of liver allograft versus peripheral blood T cells. Across the whole study: Repertoires from peripheral blood of liver transplant recipients were compared with those inside their transplanted livers. Study outcomes and limitations: Peripheral blood reportedly held T cell receptor repertoires that differed from those inside liver allografts.

MiXCR was run by TCRdb on the reads, yielding one entry per CDR3 protein. This sample contains approximately 80 distinct CDR3 sequences. Germline lookup yields CDR1 KGHSH and CDR2 LQKENI. The length of the CDR3 is 15 residues. V lost 3 bases and J lost 2; bases outside the gene matches: 6. This clonotype is labeled as large. Its antigen is not known. The receptor's source is a human patient who had a liver transplant. Some T cells here may be from the graft donor. This sequence joins TRBV18 and TRBJ1-1; 7 bases map to TRBD1. This CDR3 reads CASSPRTGRNTEAFF. CDR3 bases: TGTGCCAGCTCACCCCGGACAGGCCGTAACACTGAAGCTTTCTTT. The full variable domain, with the rest looked up from reference TRBV18 and TRBJ1-1, is NAGVMQNPRHLVRRRGQEARLRCSPMKGHSHVYWYRQLPEEGLKFMVYLQKENIIDESGMPKERFSAEFPKEGPSILRIQQVVRGDSAAYFCASSPRTGRNTEAFFGQGTRLTVV.